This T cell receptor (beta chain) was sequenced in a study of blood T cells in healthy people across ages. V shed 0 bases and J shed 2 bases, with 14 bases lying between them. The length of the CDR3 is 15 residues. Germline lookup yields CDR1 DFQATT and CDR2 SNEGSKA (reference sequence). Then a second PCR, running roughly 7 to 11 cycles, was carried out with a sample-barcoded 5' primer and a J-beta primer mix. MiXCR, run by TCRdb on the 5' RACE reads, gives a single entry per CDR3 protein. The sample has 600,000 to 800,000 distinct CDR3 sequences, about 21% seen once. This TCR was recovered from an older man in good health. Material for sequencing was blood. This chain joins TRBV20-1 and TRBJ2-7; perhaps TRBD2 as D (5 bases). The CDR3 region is CSARDQEGEPYEQYF. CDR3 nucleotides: TGCAGTGCTAGAGATCAAGAGGGCGAACCCTACGAGCAGTACTTC.